The 9 T cell receptor beta chains below were found in one sample sequenced in a study of T cell changes during pregnancy in multiple sclerosis. Clones were sequenced by immunoSEQ multiplex PCR, and TCRdb holds only the in-frame ones, with some missing. The sample lists tens of thousands of clones, 80% to 95% occurring once. The sample here was peripheral blood, taken in the second trimester of pregnancy. The receptors come from a female donor with multiple sclerosis, enrolled in a pregnancy study.

J is TRBJ2-1 and V is TRBV5-1; 8 nucleotides match TRBD2. Looked up from germline, CDR1 is SGHRS and CDR2 is YFSETQ. Trimming took 0 bases from V and 9 from J; bases not matched to a gene: 11. The CDR3 length is 16 residues. CDR3 bases: TGCGCCAGCAGCTTGGAATTTGCAGCGGGAGTTGGTGAGCAGTTCTTC. Its translation: CASSLEFAAGVGEQFF.

This clone has only a few counts. The chain joins TRBV27 to TRBJ2-7, with D unresolved. Trimming removed 4 bases at V and 2 bases at J, with 12 bases between. CDR1 and CDR2 from the germline V gene are MNHEY and SMNVEV (reference sequence). There are 14 residues in the CDR3. CDR3 coding DNA: TGTGCCAGCAGTTCGTCCTCACACACCTACGAGCAGTACTTC. It yields the protein CASSSSSHTYEQYF.

This chain joins TRBV19 and TRBJ1-2; D gene ambiguous. V dropped 4 bases and J dropped 2 bases, with 11 bases sitting between them. There are 14 residues in the CDR3. Germline loops: CDR1 LNHDA, CDR2 SQIVND (reference sequence). CDR3 amino acids: CASSTLDGNYGYTF. In DNA form, the CDR3 reads TGTGCCAGTAGTACTCTCGACGGGAACTATGGCTACACCTTC.

This clone has more than one count but fewer than ten. CDR3 residues: CSVTPARGQETQYF. The CDR3 DNA follows: TGCAGCGTCACCCCGGCCCGGGGACAAGAGACCCAGTACTTC. The rearrangement links TRBV29-1 to TRBJ2-5, with TRBD2 as a possible D gene (5 bases). Per the germline V gene, CDR1 is SQVTM and CDR2 is ANQGSEA. Trimming took off 6 bases at V and 2 bases at J, with 16 bases between the two ends. The CDR3 covers 14 residues. Together with reference TRBV29-1 and TRBJ2-5, the CDR3 gives the full variable domain: SAVISQKPSRDICQRGTSLTIQCQVDSQVTMMFWYRQQPGQSLTLIATANQGSEATYESGFVIDKFPISRPNLTFSTLTVSNMSPEDSSIYLCSVTPARGQETQYFGPGTRLLVL.

The chain carries TRBV5-6 and TRBJ1-5; D uncertain. Trimming took 0 bases from V and 0 from J, leaving 7 bases between them. The CDR3 is 15 residues long. Germline CDR1 is SGHDT and CDR2 is YYEEEE. For the CDR3, the DNA is TGTGCCAGCAGCTTGGGACTGAATAGCAATCAGCCCCAGCATTTT. Translation gives CASSLGLNSNQPQHF.

This clone was picked up one time. V usage is TRBV5-5 and J usage is TRBJ1-3; D ambiguous. The CDR3 is made up of 15 amino acids. The germline CDR1 and CDR2 sequences are SGHKS and YYEKEE (reference sequence). Trimming stripped 0 bases from V and 0 bases from J, with 7 bases between. The CDR3 protein is CASSLDPSSGNTIYF. As DNA, the CDR3 is TGTGCCAGCAGCTTGGATCCGAGCTCTGGAAACACCATATATTTT. The variable domain in full, with the rest retrieved from reference TRBV5-5 and TRBJ1-3, is DAGVTQSPTHLIKTRGQQVTLRCSPISGHKSVSWYQQVLGQGPQFIFQYYEKEERGRGNFPDRFSARQFPNYSSELNVNALLLGDSALYLCASSLDPSSGNTIYFGEGSWLTVV.

This chain joins TRBV7-9 and TRBJ1-6, with TRBD1 as a possible D gene (6 bases). Germline V lookup: CDR1 SEHNR, CDR2 FQNEAQ (reference sequence). Trimming shortened V by 2 bases and J by 8 bases, and 10 bases separated the two germline ends. The CDR3 covers 14 residues. The CDR3 DNA reads as TGTGCCAGCAGCTTACGGGACAACCATTCACCCCTCCACTTT. This gives the protein CASSLRDNHSPLHF. Full variable domain (missing parts from reference TRBV7-9 and TRBJ1-6): DTGVSQNPRHKITKRGQNVTFRCDPISEHNRLYWYRQTLGQGPEFLTYFQNEAQLEKSRLLSDRFSAERPKGSFSTLEIQRTEQGDSAMYLCASSLRDNHSPLHFGNGTRLTVT.

The rearrangement links TRBV6-5 to TRBJ1-5; D unclear. Germline V gives CDR1 MNHEY, CDR2 SVGAGI. The CDR3 runs 15 residues. V lost 5 bases and J 3 bases, leaving 14 bases between the germline ends. For the CDR3, the DNA is TGTGCCAGCAGTCCCCTCAGTGCCCCCAATCAGCCCCAGCATTTT. This sequence encodes CASSPLSAPNQPQHF.

The V and J genes are TRBV7-2 and TRBJ2-3, with TRBD2 matching over 8 bases. V shed 5 bases and J 4 bases; nucleotides not matched to a gene: 8. The CDR3 totals 15 residues. Germline values: CDR1 SGHTA, CDR2 FQGNSA. The DNA of the CDR3 is TGTGCCAGCAGCCAAGGACTAGCTGGCCCAGATACGCAGTATTTT. The encoded protein is CASSQGLAGPDTQYF.